This TCR beta chain comes out of a study of shared clonotypes between healthy human individuals. As concerns this clone: Its antigen is still unknown.

Study-wide results and caveats: Read depth was anticipated to influence clonotype sharing among donors. The authors sampled blood alone, and tissue repertoires likely differ. Among non-shared clonotypes, generation probabilities were lower than among those shared by all four donors.

Clones were read by immunoSEQ multiplex PCR, and TCRdb kept only the in-frame ones, dropping some. In the table there are more than 550,000 clones, less than 95% of which are singletons. Germline CDR1 and CDR2: SGDLS and YYNGEE. The CDR3 is 13 residues long. V was clipped by 6 bases and J by 5 bases, with 14 bases between them. The chain links TRBV9 to TRBJ1-2; D ambiguous. Specimen: memory CD8+ T cells from PBMCs. As for subset: CD45RO+ cells pooled with CCR7-negative TemRA cells. This receptor was identified in a man aged 18 to 35 in good health. Some clones in this sample may be carry-over from other donors' samples. The CDR3 protein is CASTTGSPYGYTF. In DNA form, the CDR3 reads TGTGCCAGCACCACGGGCAGTCCTTATGGCTACACCTTC.